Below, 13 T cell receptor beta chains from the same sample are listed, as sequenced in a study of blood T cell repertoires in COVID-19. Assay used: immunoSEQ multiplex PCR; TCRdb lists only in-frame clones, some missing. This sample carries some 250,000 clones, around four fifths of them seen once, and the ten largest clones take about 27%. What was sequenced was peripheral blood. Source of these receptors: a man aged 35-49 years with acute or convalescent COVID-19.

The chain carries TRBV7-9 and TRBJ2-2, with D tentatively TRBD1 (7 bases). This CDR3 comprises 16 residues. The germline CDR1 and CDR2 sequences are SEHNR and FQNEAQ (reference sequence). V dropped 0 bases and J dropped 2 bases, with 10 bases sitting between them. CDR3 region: CASSLARDRNTGELFF. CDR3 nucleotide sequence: TGTGCCAGCAGCTTAGCGCGGGACAGAAACACCGGGGAGCTGTTTTTT.

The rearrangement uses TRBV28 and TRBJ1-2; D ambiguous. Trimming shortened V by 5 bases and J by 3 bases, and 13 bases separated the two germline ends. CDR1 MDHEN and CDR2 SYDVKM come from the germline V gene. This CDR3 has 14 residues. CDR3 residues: CASSKDGVHYGYTF. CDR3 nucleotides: TGTGCCAGCAGTAAAGACGGGGTCCACTATGGCTACACCTTC.

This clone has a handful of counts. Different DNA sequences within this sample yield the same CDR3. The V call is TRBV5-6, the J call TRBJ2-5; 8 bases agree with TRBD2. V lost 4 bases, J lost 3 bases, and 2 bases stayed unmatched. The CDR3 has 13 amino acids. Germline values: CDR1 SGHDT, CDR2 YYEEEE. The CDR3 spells CASSLLAEETQYF. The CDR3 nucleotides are TGTGCCAGCAGCCTACTAGCGGAAGAGACCCAGTACTTC.

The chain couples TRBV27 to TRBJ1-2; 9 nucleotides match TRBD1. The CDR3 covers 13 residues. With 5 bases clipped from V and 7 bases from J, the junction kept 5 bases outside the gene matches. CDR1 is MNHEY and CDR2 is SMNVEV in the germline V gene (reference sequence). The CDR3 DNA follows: TGTGCCAGCAGTGTAGGACAGGGGTCTGGCTACACCTTC. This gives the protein CASSVGQGSGYTF.

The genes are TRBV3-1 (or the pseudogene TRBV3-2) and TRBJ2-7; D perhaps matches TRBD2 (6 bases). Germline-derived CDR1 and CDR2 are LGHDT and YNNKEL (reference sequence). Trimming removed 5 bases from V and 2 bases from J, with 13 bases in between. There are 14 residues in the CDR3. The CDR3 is CASSSGGAAYEQYF. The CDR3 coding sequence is TGTGCCAGCAGCTCCGGAGGGGCAGCCTACGAGCAGTACTTC.

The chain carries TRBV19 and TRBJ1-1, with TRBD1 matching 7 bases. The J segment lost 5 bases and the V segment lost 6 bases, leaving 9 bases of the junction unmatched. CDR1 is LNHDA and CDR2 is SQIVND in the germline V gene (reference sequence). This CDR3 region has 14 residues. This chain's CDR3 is CASSDRASETEAFF. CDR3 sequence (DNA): TGTGCCAGTAGCGACAGGGCCTCGGAGACTGAAGCTTTCTTT.

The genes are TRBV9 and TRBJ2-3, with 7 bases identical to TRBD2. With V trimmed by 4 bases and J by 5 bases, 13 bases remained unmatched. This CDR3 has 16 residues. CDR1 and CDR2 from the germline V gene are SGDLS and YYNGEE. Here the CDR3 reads CASSQWGGSRGDTQYF. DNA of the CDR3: TGTGCCAGCAGCCAGTGGGGGGGGTCCCGAGGAGATACGCAGTATTTT.

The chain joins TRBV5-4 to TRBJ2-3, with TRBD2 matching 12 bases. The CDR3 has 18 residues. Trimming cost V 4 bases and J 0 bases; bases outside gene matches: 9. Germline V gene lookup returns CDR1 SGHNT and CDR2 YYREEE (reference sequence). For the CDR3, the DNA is TGTGCCAGCAGCACCAGGACTAGCGGGACGGATAGCACAGATACGCAGTATTTT. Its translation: CASSTRTSGTDSTDTQYF. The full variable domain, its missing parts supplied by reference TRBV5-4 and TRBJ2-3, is ETGVTQSPTHLIKTRGQQVTLRCSSQSGHNTVSWYQQALGQGPQFIFQYYREEENGRGNFPPRFSGLQFPNYSSELNVNALELDDSALYLCASSTRTSGTDSTDTQYFGPGTRLTVL.

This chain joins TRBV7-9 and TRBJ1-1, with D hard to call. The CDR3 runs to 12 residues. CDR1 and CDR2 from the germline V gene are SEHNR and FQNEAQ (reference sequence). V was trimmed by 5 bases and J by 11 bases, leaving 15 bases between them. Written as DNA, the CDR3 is TGTGCCAGCAGCCTATCAGGTATCGAGGCTTTCTTT. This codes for CASSLSGIEAFF.

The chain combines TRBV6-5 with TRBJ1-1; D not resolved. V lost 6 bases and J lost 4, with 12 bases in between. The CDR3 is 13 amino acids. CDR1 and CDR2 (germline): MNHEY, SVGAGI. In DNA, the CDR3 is TGTGCCAGCAGAGTGGCGGGTGGCACTGAAGCTTTCTTT. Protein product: CASRVAGGTEAFF.

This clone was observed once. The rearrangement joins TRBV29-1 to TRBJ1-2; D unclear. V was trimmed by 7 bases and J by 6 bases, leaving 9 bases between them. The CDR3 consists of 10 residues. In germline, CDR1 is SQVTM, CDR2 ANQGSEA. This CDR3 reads CSAERDGYTF. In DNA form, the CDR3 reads TGCAGCGCCGAACGGGATGGCTACACCTTC.

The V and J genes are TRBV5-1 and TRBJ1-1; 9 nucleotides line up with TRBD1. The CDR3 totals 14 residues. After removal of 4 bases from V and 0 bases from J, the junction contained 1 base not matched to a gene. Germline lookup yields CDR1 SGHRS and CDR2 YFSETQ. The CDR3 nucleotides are TGCGCCAGCAGCGGACAGGGGTTGAACACTGAAGCTTTCTTT. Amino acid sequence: CASSGQGLNTEAFF.

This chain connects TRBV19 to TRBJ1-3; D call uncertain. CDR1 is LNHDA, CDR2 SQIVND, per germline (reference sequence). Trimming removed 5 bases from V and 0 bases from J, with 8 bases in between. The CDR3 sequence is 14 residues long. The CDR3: CASSRPGSGNTIYF. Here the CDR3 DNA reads TGTGCCAGTAGTCGCCCGGGCTCTGGAAACACCATATATTTT.